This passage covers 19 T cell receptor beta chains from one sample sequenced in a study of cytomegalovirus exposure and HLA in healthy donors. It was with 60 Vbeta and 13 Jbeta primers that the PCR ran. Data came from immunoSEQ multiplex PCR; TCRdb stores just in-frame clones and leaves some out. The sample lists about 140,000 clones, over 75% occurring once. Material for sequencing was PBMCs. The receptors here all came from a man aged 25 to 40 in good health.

The DNA for the CDR3 is TGTGCCAGCAGCCCGGGGGAGTACTTC. This encodes CASSPGEYF. The gene calls are TRBV7-9 and TRBJ2-5, with D tentatively TRBD2 (6 bases). V was pared by 5 bases and J by 12 bases, with 7 bases between. This CDR3 region has 9 residues. Germline CDR1 and CDR2: SEHNR and FQNEAQ (reference sequence).

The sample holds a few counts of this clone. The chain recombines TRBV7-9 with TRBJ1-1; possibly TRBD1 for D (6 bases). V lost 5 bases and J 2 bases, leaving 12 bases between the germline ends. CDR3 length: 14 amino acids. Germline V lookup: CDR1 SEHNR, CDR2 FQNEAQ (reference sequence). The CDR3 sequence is CASSPRTANTEAFF. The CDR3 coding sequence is TGTGCCAGCAGCCCCAGGACAGCAAACACTGAAGCTTTCTTT.

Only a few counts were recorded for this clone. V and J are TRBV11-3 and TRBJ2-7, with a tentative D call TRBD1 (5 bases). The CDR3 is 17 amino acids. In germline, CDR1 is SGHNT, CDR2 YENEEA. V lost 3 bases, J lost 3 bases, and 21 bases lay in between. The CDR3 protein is CASSLGHKNRRGYEQYF. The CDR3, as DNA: TGTGCCAGCAGCTTGGGGCATAAAAATAGACGAGGCTACGAGCAGTACTTC.

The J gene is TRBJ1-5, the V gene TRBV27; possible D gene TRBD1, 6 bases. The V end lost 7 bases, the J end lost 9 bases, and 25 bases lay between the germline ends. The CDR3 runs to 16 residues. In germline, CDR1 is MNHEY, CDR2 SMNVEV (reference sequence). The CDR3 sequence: CASTPSFQGSTRPQHF. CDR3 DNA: TGTGCCAGCACCCCGTCATTCCAGGGGTCAACTCGGCCCCAGCATTTT.

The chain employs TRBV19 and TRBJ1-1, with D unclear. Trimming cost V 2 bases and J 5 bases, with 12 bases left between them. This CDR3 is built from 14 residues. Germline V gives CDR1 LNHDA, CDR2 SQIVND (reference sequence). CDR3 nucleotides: TGTGCCAGTAGTATACTAGGAGGTAGAACTGAAGCTTTCTTT. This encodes CASSILGGRTEAFF.

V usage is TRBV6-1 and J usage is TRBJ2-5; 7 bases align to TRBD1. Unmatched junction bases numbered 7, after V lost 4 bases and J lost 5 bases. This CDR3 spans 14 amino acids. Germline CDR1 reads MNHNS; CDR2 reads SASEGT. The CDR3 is CASSGTRGWETQYF. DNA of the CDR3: TGTGCCAGCAGTGGGACCAGGGGGTGGGAGACCCAGTACTTC.

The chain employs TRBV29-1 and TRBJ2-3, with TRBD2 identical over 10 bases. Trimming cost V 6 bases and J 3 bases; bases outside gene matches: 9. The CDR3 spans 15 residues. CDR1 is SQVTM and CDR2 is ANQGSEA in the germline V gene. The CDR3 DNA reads TGCAGCGTAACACCAGCGGGAGGGCCAACAGATACGCAGTATTTT. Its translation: CSVTPAGGPTDTQYF.

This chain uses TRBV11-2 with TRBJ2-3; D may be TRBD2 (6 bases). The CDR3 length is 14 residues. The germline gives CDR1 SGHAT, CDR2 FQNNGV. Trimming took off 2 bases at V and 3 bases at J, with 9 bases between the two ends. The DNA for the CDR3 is TGTGCCAGCAGCTTATGGGGGAGGACAGATACGCAGTATTTT. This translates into CASSLWGRTDTQYF.

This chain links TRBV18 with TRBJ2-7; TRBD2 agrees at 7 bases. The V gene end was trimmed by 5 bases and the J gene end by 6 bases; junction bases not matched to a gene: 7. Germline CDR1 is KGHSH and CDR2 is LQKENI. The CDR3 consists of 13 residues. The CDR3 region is CASSSGRGGEQYF. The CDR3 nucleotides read TGTGCCAGCTCATCTGGGAGGGGTGGCGAGCAGTACTTC.

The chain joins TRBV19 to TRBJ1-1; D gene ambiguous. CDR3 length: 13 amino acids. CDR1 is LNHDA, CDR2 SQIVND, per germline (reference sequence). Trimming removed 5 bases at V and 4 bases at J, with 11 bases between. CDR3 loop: CASSPTTRTEAFF. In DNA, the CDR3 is TGTGCCAGTAGTCCAACGACTCGCACTGAAGCTTTCTTT.

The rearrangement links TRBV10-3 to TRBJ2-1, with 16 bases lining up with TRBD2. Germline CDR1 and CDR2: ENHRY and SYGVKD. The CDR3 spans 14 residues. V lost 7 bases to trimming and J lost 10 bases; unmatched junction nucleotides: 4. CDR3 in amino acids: CAINPGLAGGEQFF. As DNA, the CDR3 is TGTGCCATCAATCCGGGACTAGCGGGAGGGGAGCAGTTCTTC.

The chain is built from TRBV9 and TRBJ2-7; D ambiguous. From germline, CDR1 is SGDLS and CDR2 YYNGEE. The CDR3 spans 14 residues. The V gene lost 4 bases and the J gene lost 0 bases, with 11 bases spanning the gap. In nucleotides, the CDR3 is TGTGCCAGCAGCCCCTTAAGGAGCTCCTACGAGCAGTACTTC. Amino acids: CASSPLRSSYEQYF.

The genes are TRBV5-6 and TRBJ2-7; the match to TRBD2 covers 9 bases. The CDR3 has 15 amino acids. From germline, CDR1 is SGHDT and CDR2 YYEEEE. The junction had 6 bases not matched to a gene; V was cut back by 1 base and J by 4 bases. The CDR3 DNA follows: TGTGCCAGCAGCTTGTGGCCTAGCGGGATGTACGAGCAGTACTTC. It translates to CASSLWPSGMYEQYF.

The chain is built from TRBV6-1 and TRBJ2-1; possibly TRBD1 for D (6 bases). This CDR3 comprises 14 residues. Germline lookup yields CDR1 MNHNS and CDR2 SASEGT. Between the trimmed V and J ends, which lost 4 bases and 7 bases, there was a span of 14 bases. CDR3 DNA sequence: TGTGCCAGCAGTGGGAAACAGGGTTGGAATGAGCAGTTCTTC. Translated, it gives CASSGKQGWNEQFF.

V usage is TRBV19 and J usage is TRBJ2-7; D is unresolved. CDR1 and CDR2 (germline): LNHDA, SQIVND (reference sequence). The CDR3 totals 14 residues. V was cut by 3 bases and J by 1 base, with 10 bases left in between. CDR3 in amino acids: CASSIRPGSYEQYF. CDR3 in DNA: TGTGCCAGTAGTATCCGCCCGGGTTCCTACGAGCAGTACTTC.

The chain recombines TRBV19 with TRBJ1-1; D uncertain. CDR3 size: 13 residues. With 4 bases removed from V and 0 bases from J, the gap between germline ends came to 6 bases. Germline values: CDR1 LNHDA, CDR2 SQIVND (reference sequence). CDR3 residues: CASSRRVNTEAFF. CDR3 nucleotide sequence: TGTGCCAGTAGTAGGCGGGTGAACACTGAAGCTTTCTTT.

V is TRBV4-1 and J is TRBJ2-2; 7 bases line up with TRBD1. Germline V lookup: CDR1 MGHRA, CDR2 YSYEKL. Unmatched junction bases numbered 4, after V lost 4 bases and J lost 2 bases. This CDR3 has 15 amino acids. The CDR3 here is CASSLRGINTGELFF. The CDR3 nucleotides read TGCGCCAGCAGCCTCAGGGGGATTAACACCGGGGAGCTGTTTTTT.

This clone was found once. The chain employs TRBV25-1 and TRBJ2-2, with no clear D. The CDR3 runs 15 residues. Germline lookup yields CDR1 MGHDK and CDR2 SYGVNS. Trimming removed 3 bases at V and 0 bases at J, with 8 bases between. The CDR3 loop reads CASSDSPTNTGELFF. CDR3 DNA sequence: TGTGCCAGCAGTGATTCGCCTACGAACACCGGGGAGCTGTTTTTT.

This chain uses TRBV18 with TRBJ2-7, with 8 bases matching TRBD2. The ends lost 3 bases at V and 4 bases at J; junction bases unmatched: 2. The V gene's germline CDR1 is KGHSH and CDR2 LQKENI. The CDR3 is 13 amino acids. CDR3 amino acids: CASSPSGRYEQYF. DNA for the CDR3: TGTGCCAGCTCACCGAGCGGGAGATACGAGCAGTACTTC. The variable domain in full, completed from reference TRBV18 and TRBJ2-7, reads NAGVMQNPRHLVRRRGQEARLRCSPMKGHSHVYWYRQLPEEGLKFMVYLQKENIIDESGMPKERFSAEFPKEGPSILRIQQVVRGDSAAYFCASSPSGRYEQYFGPGTRLTVT.